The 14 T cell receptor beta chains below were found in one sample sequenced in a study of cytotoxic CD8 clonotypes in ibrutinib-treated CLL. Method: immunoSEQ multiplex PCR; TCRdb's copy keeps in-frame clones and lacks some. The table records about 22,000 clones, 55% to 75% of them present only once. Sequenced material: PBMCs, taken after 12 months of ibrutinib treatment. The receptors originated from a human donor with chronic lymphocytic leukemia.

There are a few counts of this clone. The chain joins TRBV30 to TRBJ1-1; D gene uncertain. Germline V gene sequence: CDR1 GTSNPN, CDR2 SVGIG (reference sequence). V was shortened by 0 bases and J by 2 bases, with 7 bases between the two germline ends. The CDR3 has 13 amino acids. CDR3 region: CAWSVRGNTEAFF. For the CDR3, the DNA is TGTGCCTGGAGTGTACGGGGTAACACTGAAGCTTTCTTT.

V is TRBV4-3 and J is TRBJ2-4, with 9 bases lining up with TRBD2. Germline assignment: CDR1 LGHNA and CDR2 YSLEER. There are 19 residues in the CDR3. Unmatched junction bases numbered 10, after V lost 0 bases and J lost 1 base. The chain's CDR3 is CASSQDGTQRGVAKNIQYF. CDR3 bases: TGCGCCAGCAGCCAAGATGGAACGCAGCGGGGGGTTGCCAAAAACATTCAGTACTTC.

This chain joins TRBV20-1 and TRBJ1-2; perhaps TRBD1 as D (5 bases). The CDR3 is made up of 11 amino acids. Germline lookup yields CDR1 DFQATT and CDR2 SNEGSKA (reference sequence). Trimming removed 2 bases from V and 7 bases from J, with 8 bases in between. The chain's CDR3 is CSARRGPGYTF. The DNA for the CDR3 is TGCAGTGCTAGAAGGGGTCCTGGCTACACCTTC.

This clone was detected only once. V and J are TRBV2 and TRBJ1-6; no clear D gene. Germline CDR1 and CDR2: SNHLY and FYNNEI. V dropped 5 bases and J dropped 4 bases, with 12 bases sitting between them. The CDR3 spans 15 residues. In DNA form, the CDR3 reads TGTGCCAGCAGTAGTGAAGGCTCTTATAATTCACCCCTCCACTTT. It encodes CASSSEGSYNSPLHF.

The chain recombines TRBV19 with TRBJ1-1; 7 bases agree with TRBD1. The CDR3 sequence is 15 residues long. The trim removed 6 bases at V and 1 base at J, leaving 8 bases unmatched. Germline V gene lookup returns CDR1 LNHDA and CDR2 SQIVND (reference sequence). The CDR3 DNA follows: TGTGCCAGTAGAGAACACAGGGGTGGGAACACTGAAGCTTTCTTT. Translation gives CASREHRGGNTEAFF.

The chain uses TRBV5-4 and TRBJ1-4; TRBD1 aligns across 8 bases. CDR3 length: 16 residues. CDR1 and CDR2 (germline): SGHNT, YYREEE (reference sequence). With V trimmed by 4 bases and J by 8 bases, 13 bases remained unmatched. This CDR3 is CASSPGQGGGNEKLFF. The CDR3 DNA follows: TGTGCCAGCAGCCCCGGACAGGGAGGAGGGAACGAAAAACTGTTTTTT.

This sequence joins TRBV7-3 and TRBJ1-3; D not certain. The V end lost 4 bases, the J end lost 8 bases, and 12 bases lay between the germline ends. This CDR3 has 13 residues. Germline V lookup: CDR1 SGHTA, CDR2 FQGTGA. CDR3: CASSSEPGDTIYF. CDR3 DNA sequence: TGTGCCAGCAGCTCAGAACCTGGTGACACCATATATTTT.

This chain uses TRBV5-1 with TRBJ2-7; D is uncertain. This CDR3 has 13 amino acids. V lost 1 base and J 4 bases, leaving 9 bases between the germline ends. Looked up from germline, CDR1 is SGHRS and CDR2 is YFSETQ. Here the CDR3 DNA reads TGCGCCAGCAGCTTGACTCCCGGATACGAGCAGTACTTC. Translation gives CASSLTPGYEQYF.

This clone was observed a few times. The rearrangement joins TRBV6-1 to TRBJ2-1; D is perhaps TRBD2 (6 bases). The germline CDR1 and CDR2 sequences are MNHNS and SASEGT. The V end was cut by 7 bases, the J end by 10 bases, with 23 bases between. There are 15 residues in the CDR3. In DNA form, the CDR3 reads TGTGCCAGCAAGGGGCGGGGACGTCCGCTAGCGGAGCAGTTCTTC. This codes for CASKGRGRPLAEQFF.

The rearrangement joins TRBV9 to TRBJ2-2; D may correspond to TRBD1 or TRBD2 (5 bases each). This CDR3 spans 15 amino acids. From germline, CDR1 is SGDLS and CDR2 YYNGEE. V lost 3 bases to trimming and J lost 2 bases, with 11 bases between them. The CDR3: CASSDSRGNTGELFF. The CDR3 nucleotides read TGTGCCAGCAGCGATTCGAGGGGTAACACCGGGGAGCTGTTTTTT.

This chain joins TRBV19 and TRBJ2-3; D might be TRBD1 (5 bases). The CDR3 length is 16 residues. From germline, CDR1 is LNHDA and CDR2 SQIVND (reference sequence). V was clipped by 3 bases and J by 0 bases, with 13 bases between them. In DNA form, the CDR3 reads TGTGCCAGTAGTATTGGGGCCGATCCTAGCACAGATACGCAGTATTTT. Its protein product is CASSIGADPSTDTQYF.

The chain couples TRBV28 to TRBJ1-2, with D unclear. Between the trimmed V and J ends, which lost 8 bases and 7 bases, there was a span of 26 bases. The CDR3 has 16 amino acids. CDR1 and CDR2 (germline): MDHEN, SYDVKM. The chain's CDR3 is CASGILRRASESGYTF. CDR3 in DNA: TGTGCCAGCGGAATTTTGCGGCGGGCATCGGAAAGTGGCTACACCTTC.

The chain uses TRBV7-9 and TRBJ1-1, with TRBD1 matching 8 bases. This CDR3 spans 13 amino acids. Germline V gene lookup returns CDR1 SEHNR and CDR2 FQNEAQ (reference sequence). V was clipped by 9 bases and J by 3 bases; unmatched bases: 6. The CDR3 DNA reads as TGTGCCAGTAAACGACAGGGGCACACTGAAGCTTTCTTT. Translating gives CASKRQGHTEAFF.

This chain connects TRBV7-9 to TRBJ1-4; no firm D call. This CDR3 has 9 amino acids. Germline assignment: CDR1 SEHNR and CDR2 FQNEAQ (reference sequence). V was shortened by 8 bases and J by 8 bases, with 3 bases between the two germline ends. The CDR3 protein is CASEEKLFF. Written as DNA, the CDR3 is TGTGCCAGCGAGGAAAAACTGTTTTTT.